The T cell receptor beta chain under discussion was sequenced for a study of OX40 agonist ivuxolimab in advanced cancers. The wider study: Two cutaneous melanoma patients and one hepatocellular carcinoma patient, three in all, had partial responses.

The CDR3 loop spans 15 amino acids. The trim removed 5 bases at V and 7 bases at J, leaving 8 bases unmatched. CDR1 is SGHNT, CDR2 YYREEE, per germline (reference sequence). Sequenced by immunoSEQ multiplex PCR; TCRdb stores in-frame clones only, minus some. The sample holds some 74,000 clones; around 89% are singletons and the top ten take around 0.93%. This clone was seen a handful of times. This material consisted of CD4+ or CD8+ T cells sorted from blood, taken in a trial of the OX40 agonist ivuxolimab. This receptor was taken from an adult with an advanced solid tumor such as melanoma, head and neck, liver or kidney cancer. The gene calls are TRBV5-4 and TRBJ2-7; 14 positions match TRBD2. The CDR3 loop reads CASRPGLAGEWEQYF. The CDR3 DNA reads as TGTGCCAGCAGGCCGGGACTAGCGGGGGAATGGGAGCAGTACTTC. Full variable domain (outside the CDR3, taken from reference TRBV5-4 and TRBJ2-7): ETGVTQSPTHLIKTRGQQVTLRCSSQSGHNTVSWYQQALGQGPQFIFQYYREEENGRGNFPPRFSGLQFPNYSSELNVNALELDDSALYLCASRPGLAGEWEQYFGPGTRLTVT.